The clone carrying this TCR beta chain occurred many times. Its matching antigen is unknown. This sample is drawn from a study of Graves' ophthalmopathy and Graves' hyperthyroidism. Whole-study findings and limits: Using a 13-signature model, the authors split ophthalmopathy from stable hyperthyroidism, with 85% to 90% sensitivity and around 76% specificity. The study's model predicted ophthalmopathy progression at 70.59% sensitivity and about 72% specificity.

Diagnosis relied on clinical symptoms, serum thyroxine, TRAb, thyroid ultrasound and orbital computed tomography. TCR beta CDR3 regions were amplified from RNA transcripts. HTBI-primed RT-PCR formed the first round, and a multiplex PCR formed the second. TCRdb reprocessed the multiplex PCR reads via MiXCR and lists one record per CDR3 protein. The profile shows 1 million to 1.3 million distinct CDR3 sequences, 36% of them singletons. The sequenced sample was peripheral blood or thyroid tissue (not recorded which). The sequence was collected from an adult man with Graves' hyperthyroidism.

As DNA, the CDR3 is TGTGCCAGCAGTTCCGTGGGTCACGGGGCCTTGAACACTGAAGCTTTCTTT. Protein: CASSSVGHGALNTEAFF. This chain connects TRBV2 to TRBJ1-1, with D possibly being TRBD1 (5 bases). The CDR3 runs to 17 residues. The V end lost 5 bases, the J end lost 0 bases, and 19 bases lay between the germline ends. Looked up from germline, CDR1 is SNHLY and CDR2 is FYNNEI.